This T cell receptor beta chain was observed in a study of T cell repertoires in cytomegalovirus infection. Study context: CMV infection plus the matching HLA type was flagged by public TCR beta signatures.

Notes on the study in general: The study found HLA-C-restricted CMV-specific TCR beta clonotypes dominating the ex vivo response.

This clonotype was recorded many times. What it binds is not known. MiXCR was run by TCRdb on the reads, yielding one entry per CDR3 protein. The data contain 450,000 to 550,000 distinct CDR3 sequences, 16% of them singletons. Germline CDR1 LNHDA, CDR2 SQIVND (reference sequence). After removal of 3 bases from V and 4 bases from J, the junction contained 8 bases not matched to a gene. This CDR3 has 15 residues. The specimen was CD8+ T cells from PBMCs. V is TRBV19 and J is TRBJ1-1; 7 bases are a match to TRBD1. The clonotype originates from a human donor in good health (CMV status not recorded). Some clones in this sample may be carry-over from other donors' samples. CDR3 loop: CASSMRGPPATEAFF. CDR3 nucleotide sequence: TGTGCCAGTAGTATGAGGGGGCCACCCGCCACTGAAGCTTTCTTT.